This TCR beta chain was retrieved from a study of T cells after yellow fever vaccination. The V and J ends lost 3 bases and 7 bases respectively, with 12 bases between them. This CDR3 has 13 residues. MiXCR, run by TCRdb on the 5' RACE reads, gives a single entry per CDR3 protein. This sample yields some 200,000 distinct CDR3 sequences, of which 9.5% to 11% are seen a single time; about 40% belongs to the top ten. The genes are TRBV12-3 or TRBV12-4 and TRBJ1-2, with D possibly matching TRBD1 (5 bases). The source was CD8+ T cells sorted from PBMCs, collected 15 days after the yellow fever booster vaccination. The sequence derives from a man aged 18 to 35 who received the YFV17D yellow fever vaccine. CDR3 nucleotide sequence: TGTGCCAGCAGTTTGTCGGCAGGGAGTGGCTACACCTTC. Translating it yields CASSLSAGSGYTF.